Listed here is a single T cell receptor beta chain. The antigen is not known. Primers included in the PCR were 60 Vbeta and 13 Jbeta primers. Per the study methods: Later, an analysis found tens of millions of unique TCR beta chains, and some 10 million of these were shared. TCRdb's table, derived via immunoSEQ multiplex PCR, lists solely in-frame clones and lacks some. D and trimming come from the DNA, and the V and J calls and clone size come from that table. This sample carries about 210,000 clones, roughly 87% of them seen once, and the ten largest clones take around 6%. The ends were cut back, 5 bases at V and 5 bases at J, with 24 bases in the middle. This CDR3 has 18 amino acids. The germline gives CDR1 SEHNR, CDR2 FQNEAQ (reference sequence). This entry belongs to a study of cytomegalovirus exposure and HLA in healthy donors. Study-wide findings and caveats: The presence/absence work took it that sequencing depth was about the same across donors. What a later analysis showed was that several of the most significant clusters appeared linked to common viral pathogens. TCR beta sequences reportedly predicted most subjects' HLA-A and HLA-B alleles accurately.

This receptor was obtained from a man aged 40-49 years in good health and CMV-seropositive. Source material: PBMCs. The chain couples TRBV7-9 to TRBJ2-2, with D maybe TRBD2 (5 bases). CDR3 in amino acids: CASSPRVATSPGTGELFF. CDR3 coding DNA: TGTGCCAGCAGCCCCCGGGTAGCGACCTCGCCCGGGACCGGGGAGCTGTTTTTT.